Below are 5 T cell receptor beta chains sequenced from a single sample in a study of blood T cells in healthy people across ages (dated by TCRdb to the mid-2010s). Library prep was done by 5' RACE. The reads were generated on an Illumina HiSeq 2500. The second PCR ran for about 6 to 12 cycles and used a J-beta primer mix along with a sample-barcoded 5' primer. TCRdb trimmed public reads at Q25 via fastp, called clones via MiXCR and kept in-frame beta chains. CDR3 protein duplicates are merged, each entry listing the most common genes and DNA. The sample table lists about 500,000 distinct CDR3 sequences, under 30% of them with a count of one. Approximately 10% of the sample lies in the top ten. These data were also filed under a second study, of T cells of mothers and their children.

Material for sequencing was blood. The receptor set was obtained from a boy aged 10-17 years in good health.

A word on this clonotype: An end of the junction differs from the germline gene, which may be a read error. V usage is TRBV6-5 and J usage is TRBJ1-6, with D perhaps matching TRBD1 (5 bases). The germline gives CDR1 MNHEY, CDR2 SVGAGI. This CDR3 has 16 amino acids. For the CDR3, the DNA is TGTGCCAGCAGCTACTCCCGGCAGGGTTATAATTCACCCCTCCACTTT. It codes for CASSYSRQGYNSPLHF.

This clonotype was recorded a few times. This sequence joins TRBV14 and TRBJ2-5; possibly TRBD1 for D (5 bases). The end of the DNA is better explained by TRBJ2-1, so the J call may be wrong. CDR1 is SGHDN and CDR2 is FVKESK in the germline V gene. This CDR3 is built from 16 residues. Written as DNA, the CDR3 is TGTGCCAGCAGCCAAAGGACAAGGACAACCTACAATGAGCAGTTCTTC. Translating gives CASSQRTRTTYNEQFF.

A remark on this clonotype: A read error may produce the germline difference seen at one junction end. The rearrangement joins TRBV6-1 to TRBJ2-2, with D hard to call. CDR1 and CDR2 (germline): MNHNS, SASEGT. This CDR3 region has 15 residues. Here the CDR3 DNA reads TGTGCCAGCAGCGAAGGATCAGGTTTTGTCGGGGAGCTGTTTTTT. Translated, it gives CASSEGSGFVGELFF.

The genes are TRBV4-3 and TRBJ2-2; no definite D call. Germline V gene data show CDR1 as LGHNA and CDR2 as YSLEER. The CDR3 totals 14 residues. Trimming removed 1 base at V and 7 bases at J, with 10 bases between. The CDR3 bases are TGCGCCAGCAGCCAAGCATCCCGAGGCGGGGAGCTGTTTTTT. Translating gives CASSQASRGGELFF.

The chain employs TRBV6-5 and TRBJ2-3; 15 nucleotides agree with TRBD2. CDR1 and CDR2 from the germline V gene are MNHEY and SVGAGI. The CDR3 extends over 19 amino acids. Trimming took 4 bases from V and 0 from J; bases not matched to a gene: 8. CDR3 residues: CASSLNPGLAGGSTDTQYF. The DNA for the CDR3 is TGTGCCAGCAGTTTGAATCCGGGACTAGCGGGAGGCAGCACAGATACGCAGTATTTT.